The 9 T cell receptor beta chains below were found in one sample sequenced in a study of blood T cell repertoires in COVID-19. Produced via immunoSEQ multiplex PCR; TCRdb's table is partial and in-frame only. The data hold roughly 110,000 clones, with 81% observed a single time. The sample was peripheral blood. Every receptor here comes from a man over 45 with acute or convalescent COVID-19.

The rearrangement links TRBV6-5 to TRBJ2-3; TRBD1 might be the D (6 bases). This CDR3 contains 15 residues. Germline V CDR1 and CDR2: MNHEY, SVGAGI. The V end was cut by 5 bases, the J end by 1 base, with 13 bases between. The CDR3 bases are TGTGCCAGCAGTCGCACAGGGATAGGCACAGATACGCAGTATTTT. Its translation: CASSRTGIGTDTQYF.

V gene TRBV30 combines with J gene TRBJ2-3; TRBD1 is a possible D gene (7 bases). Germline assignment: CDR1 GTSNPN and CDR2 SVGIG (reference sequence). Trimming removed 7 bases from V and 2 bases from J, with 16 bases in between. The CDR3 consists of 14 residues. The CDR3 coding sequence is TGTGCCTACTCCAGGGGGGACGCCACAGATACGCAGTATTTT. Translation gives CAYSRGDATDTQYF.

The chain links TRBV30 to TRBJ2-2; unclear D gene. The CDR3 length is 13 residues. Trimming left V 3 bases short and J 6 bases short, with 11 bases between. Germline CDR1 and CDR2: GTSNPN and SVGIG (reference sequence). This CDR3 reads CAWSASGPGELFF. CDR3 DNA sequence: TGTGCCTGGAGCGCCTCTGGGCCCGGGGAGCTGTTTTTT. The full variable domain, its missing parts supplied by reference TRBV30 and TRBJ2-2, is SQTIHQWPATLVQPVGSPLSLECTVEGTSNPNLYWYRQAAGRGLQLLFYSVGIGQISSEVPQNLSASRPQDRQFILSSKKLLLSDSGFYLCAWSASGPGELFFGEGSRLTVL.

This clone was observed a few times. The J gene is TRBJ1-1, the V gene TRBV27; D might be TRBD1 (6 bases). The germline V and J ends were trimmed by 6 bases and 6 bases, with 14 bases remaining between them. CDR3 size: 13 residues. Germline-derived CDR1 and CDR2 are MNHEY and SMNVEV (reference sequence). The CDR3: CASRRDIIAEAFF. Written as DNA, the CDR3 is TGTGCCAGCAGAAGGGACATTATTGCTGAAGCTTTCTTT.

Regarding this clone: The junction does not match germline at one end; this may be a read error. This chain joins TRBV3-1 (or the pseudogene TRBV3-2) and TRBJ2-1, with 12 bases lining up with TRBD2. Germline CDR1 and CDR2: LGHDT and YNNKEL (reference sequence). This CDR3 comprises 12 residues. For the CDR3, the DNA is TGTGCCAGCGAGCCGACTAGCGGGGGCCCGGTCTTC. Translated, it gives CASEPTSGGPVF.

This chain connects TRBV5-1 to TRBJ2-3; D is unresolved. The CDR3 spans 13 residues. Trimming left V 4 bases short and J 3 bases short, with 9 bases between. Germline V gene lookup returns CDR1 SGHRS and CDR2 YFSETQ. The CDR3 region has the DNA TGCGCCAGCAGCCTCTATGTAACAGATACGCAGTATTTT. Amino acid sequence: CASSLYVTDTQYF.

In this sample, this clone turned up once. V usage is TRBV10-3 and J usage is TRBJ1-2; D possibly corresponds to TRBD1 (5 bases). CDR1 and CDR2 from the germline V gene are ENHRY and SYGVKD. V was trimmed by 2 bases and J by 5 bases, leaving 9 bases between them. The CDR3 consists of 13 residues. CDR3 bases: TGTGCCATCAGTGAGGGGGCAGTGTATGGCTACACCTTC. This codes for CAISEGAVYGYTF.

The V gene is TRBV19, the J gene TRBJ1-2; D call uncertain. Germline CDR1 is LNHDA and CDR2 is SQIVND (reference sequence). The V gene lost 3 bases and the J gene lost 8 bases, with 16 bases spanning the gap. This CDR3 has 14 residues. CDR3 coding DNA: TGTGCCAGTAGTATTTCCTACCCCTCGGGGGGCTACACCTTC. Amino acids: CASSISYPSGGYTF.

The genes are TRBV3-1 (or the pseudogene TRBV3-2) and TRBJ1-6; possible D gene TRBD1, 6 bases. V shed 1 base and J shed 8 bases, with 9 bases lying between them. CDR3 size: 14 residues. CDR1 is LGHDT and CDR2 is YNNKEL in the germline V gene (reference sequence). The CDR3 DNA is TGTGCCAGCAGCCAAGGGACAGTTCATTCACCCCTCCACTTT. Translated, it gives CASSQGTVHSPLHF.